This TCR beta chain was found in a study of response to subunit inactivated influenza vaccine. The study's findings and limits: It was suggested by the authors that few new T cells are recruited by each seasonal influenza vaccination.

This CDR3 comprises 15 residues. The V end was cut by 1 base, the J end by 5 bases, with 12 bases between. CDR1 is LGHDT and CDR2 is YNNKEL in the germline V gene (reference sequence). TCRdb recomputed calls from the RT-PCR reads with MiXCR, one row per CDR3 protein. Of more than 550,000 distinct CDR3 sequences detected, approximately 11% appear once; the ten largest clones hold 9.5% to 11%. In regard to this clonotype: Antigen: not known.

The same sample was also studied in work on T cells expressing NK-cell markers. That source reports: cDNA encoding TCR beta was synthesized via 5'RACE template switching incorporating UMIs. The study drew TCR beta repertoires from sorted CD3+CD56+NKG2C+, CD3+CD56+NKG2C- and CD3+CD56-NKG2C+ T cells. HCMV seropositivity marked most of the eight sequenced donors; one was seronegative. Roughly six donors carried dominant NKG2C+ clonotypes that made up roughly 1.0-8% of their CD8+ T cells.

The sequence derives from a man aged 45-65 years who received an inactivated influenza vaccine. The material sequenced was PBMCs from blood, taken on the day of vaccination. V usage is TRBV3-1 and J usage is TRBJ2-1, with D perhaps assigned TRBD1 or TRBD2 (5 bases each). The CDR3 loop reads CASSQGGELNNEQFF. In DNA form, the CDR3 reads TGTGCCAGCAGCCAAGGAGGGGAGTTAAACAATGAGCAGTTCTTC.